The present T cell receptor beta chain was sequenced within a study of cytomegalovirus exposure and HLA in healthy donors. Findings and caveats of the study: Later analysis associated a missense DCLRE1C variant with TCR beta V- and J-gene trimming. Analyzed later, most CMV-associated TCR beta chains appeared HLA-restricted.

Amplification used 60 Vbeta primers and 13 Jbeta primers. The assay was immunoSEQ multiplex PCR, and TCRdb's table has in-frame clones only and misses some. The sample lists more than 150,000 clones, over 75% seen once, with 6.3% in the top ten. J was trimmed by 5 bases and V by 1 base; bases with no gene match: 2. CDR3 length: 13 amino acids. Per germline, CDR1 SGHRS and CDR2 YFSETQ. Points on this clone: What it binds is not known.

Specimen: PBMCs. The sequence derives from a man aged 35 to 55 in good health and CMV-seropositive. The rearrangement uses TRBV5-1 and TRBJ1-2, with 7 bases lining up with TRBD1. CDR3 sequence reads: CASSLSGGYGYTF. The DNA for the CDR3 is TGCGCCAGCAGCTTGTCAGGGGGGTATGGCTACACCTTC.